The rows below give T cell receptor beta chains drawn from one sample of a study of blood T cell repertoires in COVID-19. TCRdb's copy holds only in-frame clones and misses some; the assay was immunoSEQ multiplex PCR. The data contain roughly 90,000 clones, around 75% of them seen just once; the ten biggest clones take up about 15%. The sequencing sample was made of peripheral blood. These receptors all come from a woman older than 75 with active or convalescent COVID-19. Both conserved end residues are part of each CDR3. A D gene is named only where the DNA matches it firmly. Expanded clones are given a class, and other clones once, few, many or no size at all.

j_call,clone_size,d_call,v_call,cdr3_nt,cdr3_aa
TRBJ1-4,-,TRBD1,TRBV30,TGTGCCTGGAGTCTCACAGGGGAGGAAAAACTGTTTTTT,CAWSLTGEEKLFF
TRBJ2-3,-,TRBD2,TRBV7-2,TGTGCCAGCAGCATGGGACTAGCGGGAGGGAGCACAGATACGCAGTATTTT,CASSMGLAGGSTDTQYF
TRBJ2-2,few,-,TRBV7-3,TGTGCCAGCAGACGGCAGGAATCCGGGGAGCTGTTTTTT,CASRRQESGELFF
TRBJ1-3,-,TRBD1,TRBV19,TGTGCCAGTAGTCGACAGGGGGCTAGCTCTGGAAACACCATATATTTT,CASSRQGASSGNTIYF
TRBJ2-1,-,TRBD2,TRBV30,TGTGCCTGGACTGTTAGTTGGGGGGGGTACAATGAGCAGTTCTTC,CAWTVSWGGYNEQFF
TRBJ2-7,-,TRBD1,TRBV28,TGTGCCAGCAGTTTTATCTGGACAGGGGCCTACGAGCAGTACTTC,CASSFIWTGAYEQYF
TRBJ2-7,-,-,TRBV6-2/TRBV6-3,TGTGCCAGCAGTATCAGGGTGGGGGAGCAGTACTTC,CASSIRVGEQYF
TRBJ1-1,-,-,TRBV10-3,TGTGCCATCAGTAAAACAGGGTTGAGGAACACTGAAGCTTTCTTT,CAISKTGLRNTEAFF
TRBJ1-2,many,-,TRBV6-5,TGTGCCAGCAGCCCCCTAGCCCACTACTATGGCTACACCTTC,CASSPLAHYYGYTF
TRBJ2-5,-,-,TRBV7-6,TGTGCCAGCAGCTCGGACAGAGTGTGGGAGACCCAGTACTTC,CASSSDRVWETQYF
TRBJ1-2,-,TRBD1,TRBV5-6,TGTGCCAGCAGCCCAACCAGTAGATCAGGGGGCTATGGCTACACCTTC,CASSPTSRSGGYGYTF
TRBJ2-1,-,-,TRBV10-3,TGTGCCATCAGTGAGGACCGGACTGGGTACAATGAGCAGTTCTTC,CAISEDRTGYNEQFF
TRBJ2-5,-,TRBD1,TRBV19,TGTGCCAGTAGCCGCTACAGGGGCTCGGAGACCCAGTACTTC,CASSRYRGSETQYF
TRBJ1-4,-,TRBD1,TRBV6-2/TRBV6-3,TGTGCCAGCAGTTACTACCAACAAGGGACAGGCACTAATGAAAAACTGTTTTTT,CASSYYQQGTGTNEKLFF
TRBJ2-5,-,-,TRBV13,TGTGCCAGCAGCTTAAGGTGGGGACTTGGAGAGACCCAGTACTTC,CASSLRWGLGETQYF
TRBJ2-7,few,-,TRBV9,TGTGCCAGCAGCGCTACAGGGAGCTCCTACGAGCAGTACTTC,CASSATGSSYEQYF
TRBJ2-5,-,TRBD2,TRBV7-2,TGTGCCAGCAGCGGACGGACTAGCGGGGGGGGATCCCAAGAGACCCAGTACTTC,CASSGRTSGGGSQETQYF
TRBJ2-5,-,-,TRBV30,TGTGCCTGGAGTGTATCCCCTTGGGGGAGGGAGACCCAGTACTTC,CAWSVSPWGRETQYF
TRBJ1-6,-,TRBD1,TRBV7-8,TGTGCCAGCAGCAACCGGGACAGGGGGCCTAGCTCCTATAATTCACCCCTCCACTTT,CASSNRDRGPSSYNSPLHF
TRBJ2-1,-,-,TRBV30,TGTGCCTGGAGTGGACTCAATGAGCAGTTCTTC,CAWSGLNEQFF
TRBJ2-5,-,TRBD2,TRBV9,TGTGCCAGCAGCCCGACCAGCGGGGGCCAAGAGACCCAGTACTTC,CASSPTSGGQETQYF
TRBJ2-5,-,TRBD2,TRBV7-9,TGTGCCAGCAGCCCAACTAGCGGTATAGGGACCCAGTACTTC,CASSPTSGIGTQYF
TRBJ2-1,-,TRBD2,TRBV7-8,TGTGCCAGCAGCCCTTACCTCGACGGGGGGGGACACCCGTTCTTC,CASSPYLDGGGHPFF
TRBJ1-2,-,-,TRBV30,TGTGCCTGGAGTGATTTGGACAGTTATGGCTACACCTTC,CAWSDLDSYGYTF
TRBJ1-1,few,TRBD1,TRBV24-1,TGTGCCACCAGTGACCGAAACCATAACAGGGGGCCGGAAGCTTTCTTT,CATSDRNHNRGPEAFF
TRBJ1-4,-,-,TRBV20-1,TGCAGTGCTAGTCAGGTCGCAACTAATGAAAAACTGTTTTTT,CSASQVATNEKLFF
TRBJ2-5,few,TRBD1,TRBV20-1,TGCAGTGCGAGTACAGGGGTGGGAGAGACCCAGTACTTC,CSASTGVGETQYF
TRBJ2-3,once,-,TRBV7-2,TGTGCCAGCAGCTTAGGCTACACAGATACGCAGTATTTT,CASSLGYTDTQYF
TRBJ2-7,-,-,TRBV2,TGTGCCAGCAGTGAAGCACAGGGACCCCCCTACGAGCAGTACTTC,CASSEAQGPPYEQYF
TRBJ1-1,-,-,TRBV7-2,TGTGCCAGCAGCCTCCTCACAGGGAACACTGAAGCTTTCTTT,CASSLLTGNTEAFF
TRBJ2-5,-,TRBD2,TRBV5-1,TGCGCCAGCAGCTTGGTGGTTAGCGGGCACCAAGAGACCCAGTACTTC,CASSLVVSGHQETQYF
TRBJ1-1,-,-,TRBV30,TGTGCCTGGAGGGGCGCCACCTTGAACACTGAAGCTTTCTTT,CAWRGATLNTEAFF
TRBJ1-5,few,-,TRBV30,TGTGCGGGCCCCCTGAGGGGGAGATATAGCAATCAGCCCCAGCATTTT,CAGPLRGRYSNQPQHF
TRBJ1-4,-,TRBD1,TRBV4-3,TGCGCCAGCAGCCACCTTCAGGGGGCGAATGAAAAACTGTTTTTT,CASSHLQGANEKLFF
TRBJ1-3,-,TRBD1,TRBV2,TGTGCCAGCAGGGCGGACAGGGTAGGAGGAAACACCATATATTTT,CASRADRVGGNTIYF
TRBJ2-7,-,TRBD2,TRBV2,TGTGCCAGCAGCGGACTAGCGGGGGGATACGAGCAGTACTTC,CASSGLAGGYEQYF
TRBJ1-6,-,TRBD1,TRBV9,TGTGCCAGCAGCGTAGAGGTGACAGGGTTTTCACCCCTCCACTTT,CASSVEVTGFSPLHF
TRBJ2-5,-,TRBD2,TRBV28,TGTGCCAGCAGTTTATGGCGGGGGGGAGCGATGGAGACCCAGTACTTC,CASSLWRGGAMETQYF
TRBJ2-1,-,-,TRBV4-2,TGTGCCAGCAGCCAAGATTTGGCAACCTCCTACAATGAGCAGTTCTTC,CASSQDLATSYNEQFF
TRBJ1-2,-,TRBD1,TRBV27,TGTGCCAGCAGCCACGGACAGGGTAACTATGGCTACACCTTC,CASSHGQGNYGYTF